What follows is one TCR beta chain and its context. Its target is not known. TCRdb's copy holds only in-frame clones and misses some; the assay was immunoSEQ multiplex PCR. There are some 140,000 clones in the sample; roughly 90% occur only once, and just over 3% lies in the top ten. This sample was taken from a study of T cell responses to AZD1222 COVID-19 vaccine. Background on the study: Second-dose intervals of approximately 4 or approximately 12 weeks were pooled. General study points: Donors were largely white British and mainly female; clonal diversity was possibly underestimated. Targeting of unmutated variant regions was reportedly seen in nearly half of spike-specific TCRs. The peak T cell response came first, and repertoires were sampled only after it.

CDR1 is LNHDA and CDR2 is SQIVND in the germline V gene (reference sequence). CDR3 length: 14 amino acids. V gave up 6 bases and J gave up 3 bases, with 14 bases separating them. This sequence was found in an adult in good health. Source: peripheral blood, taken on day 0 of AZD1222 vaccination. V gene TRBV19 combines with J gene TRBJ1-2; possible D gene TRBD1, 5 bases. CDR3 protein: CASSTVGVDYGYTF. In DNA form, the CDR3 reads TGTGCCAGTAGCACGGTGGGGGTAGACTATGGCTACACCTTC.